Shown below are 29 T cell receptor beta chains from a single sample sequenced in a study of cytomegalovirus exposure and HLA in healthy donors. This PCR relied on a set of 60 Vbeta primers and 13 Jbeta primers. TCRdb's table, derived via immunoSEQ multiplex PCR, lists solely in-frame clones and lacks some. The table has about 100,000 clones, around 85% seen once. Sequences were obtained from PBMCs. Receptors originate from a man aged 25 to 40 in good health and CMV-seronegative.

The sample holds one count of this clone. The chain is built from TRBV2 and TRBJ2-7; TRBD1 agrees at 10 bases. The germline gives CDR1 SNHLY, CDR2 FYNNEI. Trimming took 7 bases from V and 6 from J; bases not matched to a gene: 6. The CDR3 is made up of 13 amino acids. This CDR3 is CASTGQGGGEQYF. Written as DNA, the CDR3 is TGTGCCAGCACTGGACAGGGGGGAGGCGAGCAGTACTTC.

Here the CDR3 DNA reads TGCGCCAGCAGCAAACAGCCAGATAATCAGCCCCAGCATTTT. Amino acids: CASSKQPDNQPQHF. The chain employs TRBV5-1 and TRBJ1-5; D unclear. This CDR3 contains 14 residues. Trimming took off 4 bases at V and 4 bases at J, with 12 bases between the two ends. The germline CDR1 and CDR2 sequences are SGHRS and YFSETQ.

The V gene is TRBV30, the J gene TRBJ2-2, with D uncertain. This CDR3 contains 15 residues. V was cut by 2 bases and J by 4 bases, with 14 bases left in between. CDR1 and CDR2 (germline): GTSNPN, SVGIG (reference sequence). In nucleotides, the CDR3 is TGTGCCTGGAGTCTCAGCCTCAGGTTCACCGGGGAGCTGTTTTTT. This codes for CAWSLSLRFTGELFF.

The J gene is TRBJ2-7, the V gene TRBV6-6, with TRBD1 matching 9 bases. Trimming removed 2 bases from V and 6 bases from J; junction bases left unmatched: 2. Germline V gene sequence: CDR1 MNHNY, CDR2 SVGAGI (reference sequence). The CDR3 is 13 amino acids. The CDR3 nucleotides are TGTGCCAGCAGTTACCGACAGGGGGGCGAGCAGTACTTC. Its translation is CASSYRQGGEQYF.

J is TRBJ2-1 and V is TRBV6-5, with D possibly being TRBD2 (7 bases). This CDR3 has 15 residues. Between the trimmed V and J ends, which lost 8 bases and 2 bases, there was a span of 16 bases. Germline assignment: CDR1 MNHEY and CDR2 SVGAGI. This chain's CDR3 is CASQRGGVTYNEQFF. As DNA, the CDR3 is TGTGCCAGCCAACGAGGGGGGGTAACCTACAATGAGCAGTTCTTC.

The genes are TRBV28 and TRBJ1-2; D not certain. Germline values: CDR1 MDHEN, CDR2 SYDVKM. This CDR3 has 15 residues. V was clipped by 2 bases and J by 0 bases, with 10 bases between them. The CDR3 here is CASSLPGSSNYGYTF. The CDR3 DNA reads as TGTGCCAGCAGTTTACCGGGGAGTTCTAACTATGGCTACACCTTC.

This rearrangement joins TRBV7-2 to TRBJ2-7, with D possibly being TRBD1 (5 bases). This CDR3 region has 14 residues. Germline V gives CDR1 SGHTA, CDR2 FQGNSA. Between the trimmed V and J ends, which lost 6 bases and 5 bases, there was a span of 17 bases. This CDR3 is CASRRPAGADEQYF. The CDR3 DNA sequence: TGTGCCAGCAGAAGGCCAGCTGGGGCGGACGAGCAGTACTTC.

The V gene is TRBV5-1, the J gene TRBJ2-5, with no clear D. The CDR3 runs 15 residues. CDR1 SGHRS and CDR2 YFSETQ come from the germline V gene. V was pared by 5 bases and J by 0 bases, with 14 bases between. The CDR3 DNA reads TGCGCCAGCAGTTTGACTGGGCGTAACCAAGAGACCCAGTACTTC. Protein sequence: CASSLTGRNQETQYF. Full variable domain (remainder filled in from reference TRBV5-1 and TRBJ2-5): KAGVTQTPRYLIKTRGQQVTLSCSPISGHRSVSWYQQTPGQGLQFLFEYFSETQRNKGNFPGRFSGRQFSNSRSEMNVSTLELGDSALYLCASSLTGRNQETQYFGPGTRLLVL.

The V call is TRBV10-3, the J call TRBJ2-7; D unclear. The germline V and J ends were trimmed by 4 bases and 4 bases, with 11 bases remaining between them. Germline assignment: CDR1 ENHRY and CDR2 SYGVKD. The CDR3 is made up of 13 amino acids. The CDR3 sequence: CAISGPHGYEQYF. The CDR3 DNA follows: TGTGCCATCAGTGGGCCTCACGGGTACGAGCAGTACTTC.

This chain links TRBV18 with TRBJ1-1; D unclear. The germline V gene has CDR1 KGHSH and CDR2 LQKENI. This CDR3 comprises 15 residues. The germline V and J ends were trimmed by 7 bases and 4 bases, with 19 bases remaining between them. As DNA, the CDR3 is TGTGCCAGCTGCCGCGGGGATGCTGGACGCACTGAAGCTTTCTTT. It translates to CASCRGDAGRTEAFF.

This sequence joins TRBV5-4 and TRBJ2-3; 10 bases match TRBD2. The V gene's germline CDR1 is SGHNT and CDR2 YYREEE (reference sequence). V lost 0 bases and J lost 11; bases outside the gene matches: 6. The CDR3 totals 14 residues. CDR3 DNA: TGTGCCAGCAGCTTGGACGCTAGCGGGAGAGTGCAGTATTTT. The encoded protein is CASSLDASGRVQYF.

This chain links TRBV5-6 with TRBJ1-2; no clear D. This CDR3 spans 16 amino acids. V lost 0 bases and J 3 bases, leaving 15 bases between the germline ends. Per germline, CDR1 SGHDT and CDR2 YYEEEE. The DNA for the CDR3 is TGTGCCAGCAGCTTGGTGGCCCTCCTGTCAGACTATGGCTACACCTTC. Its protein product is CASSLVALLSDYGYTF. Using reference TRBV5-6 and TRBJ1-2 for the parts outside the CDR3, the full variable domain is DAGVTQSPTHLIKTRGQQVTLRCSPKSGHDTVSWYQQALGQGPQFIFQYYEEEERQRGNFPDRFSGHQFPNYSSELNVNALLLGDSALYLCASSLVALLSDYGYTFGSGTRLTVV.

This chain connects TRBV5-1 to TRBJ2-1; 10 nucleotides match TRBD2. The CDR3 consists of 17 residues. Germline CDR1 reads SGHRS; CDR2 reads YFSETQ. Trimming cost V 1 base and J 5 bases; bases outside gene matches: 9. The CDR3 nucleotides are TGCGCCAGCAGCTTGTCTCGGCTAGCGGGAGTGGACAATGAGCAGTTCTTC. It encodes CASSLSRLAGVDNEQFF.

V gene TRBV30 combines with J gene TRBJ2-7, with TRBD2 identical over 7 bases. J gave up 0 bases and V 1 base, and 6 bases lay outside the gene matches. The germline V gene encodes CDR1 GTSNPN and CDR2 SVGIG (reference sequence). This CDR3 spans 15 amino acids. CDR3 protein: CAWSGGLGPSYEQYF. The CDR3 DNA reads as TGTGCCTGGAGTGGCGGACTAGGCCCCTCCTACGAGCAGTACTTC.

The J gene is TRBJ2-1, the V gene TRBV6-5, with 12 bases identical to TRBD1. J was trimmed by 9 bases and V by 6 bases; bases with no gene match: 9. CDR1 and CDR2 (germline): MNHEY, SVGAGI. The CDR3 is made up of 15 amino acids. CDR3 sequence: CASSKSGTGGSEQFF. In nucleotides, the CDR3 is TGTGCCAGCAGCAAATCCGGGACAGGGGGCTCTGAGCAGTTCTTC.

V usage is TRBV19 and J usage is TRBJ1-2, with 12 bases fitting TRBD1. There are 16 residues in the CDR3. J lost 5 bases, V lost 7 bases, and 11 bases had no gene match. Germline V lookup: CDR1 LNHDA, CDR2 SQIVND (reference sequence). CDR3 in DNA: TGTGCCAGTACCCCGGGACAGGGGGCCTATTTTTATGGCTACACCTTC. Translating it yields CASTPGQGAYFYGYTF.

The chain carries TRBV5-6 and TRBJ1-2, with 8 bases lining up with TRBD1. The CDR3 totals 16 residues. V shed 6 bases and J 3 bases; nucleotides not matched to a gene: 13. Germline CDR1 and CDR2: SGHDT and YYEEEE. The CDR3 nucleotides read TGTGCCAGCAACTCGTACTCGGGACAGGACTACTATGGCTACACCTTC. It codes for CASNSYSGQDYYGYTF.

This chain connects TRBV30 to TRBJ2-5; 8 bases line up with TRBD2. J gave up 4 bases and V 0 bases, and 13 bases lay outside the gene matches. Germline CDR1 reads GTSNPN; CDR2 reads SVGIG (reference sequence). CDR3 length equals 17 residues. CDR3 nucleotide sequence: TGTGCCTGGAGTGTACAGGGTTCGGCGGGGGGCCTAGAGACCCAGTACTTC. Protein product: CAWSVQGSAGGLETQYF.

The rearrangement links TRBV6-5 to TRBJ1-5; no definite D call. CDR1 MNHEY and CDR2 SVGAGI come from the germline V gene. Trimming removed 8 bases from V and 7 bases from J, with 15 bases in between. The CDR3 runs to 13 residues. Here the CDR3 DNA reads TGTGCCAGCGGCCGGGTCTCGCGGCAGCCCCAGCATTTT. Its protein product is CASGRVSRQPQHF.

The genes are TRBV28 and TRBJ2-7; TRBD1 matches 8 bases. The V and J ends lost 1 base and 2 bases, in that order; junction bases with no gene match: 16. Per germline, CDR1 MDHEN and CDR2 SYDVKM. The CDR3 loop spans 19 amino acids. CDR3 protein: CASSLFNRGSQANPYEQYF. The CDR3 DNA is TGTGCCAGCAGTTTATTTAACAGGGGGAGTCAAGCTAACCCCTACGAGCAGTACTTC.

The rearrangement links TRBV9 to TRBJ1-3, with TRBD1 identical over 10 bases. CDR3 length equals 16 residues. V gave up 3 bases and J gave up 3 bases; unmatched junction bases: 6. The germline gives CDR1 SGDLS, CDR2 YYNGEE. DNA for the CDR3: TGTGCCAGCAGCGGCGACAGGGGGCCACTTGGAAACACCATATATTTT. Translated, it gives CASSGDRGPLGNTIYF.

This chain connects TRBV9 to TRBJ2-7; D may be TRBD1 (5 bases). V was trimmed by 3 bases and J by 3 bases, leaving 16 bases between them. From germline, CDR1 is SGDLS and CDR2 YYNGEE. This CDR3 spans 15 amino acids. The DNA for the CDR3 is TGTGCCAGCAGCGCCCGACCACAGGATCTCTACGAGCAGTACTTC. The encoded protein is CASSARPQDLYEQYF.

The V and J genes are TRBV4-1 and TRBJ2-1; 9 positions agree with TRBD2. CDR1 and CDR2 (germline): MGHRA, YSYEKL. This CDR3 is built from 17 residues. With V trimmed by 3 bases and J by 7 bases, 13 bases remained unmatched. CDR3 loop: CASSHGRPSGARNEQFF. The DNA for the CDR3 is TGCGCCAGCAGCCACGGGCGTCCTAGCGGGGCTCGGAATGAGCAGTTCTTC.

The J gene is TRBJ2-1, the V gene TRBV5-4, with 9 bases that match TRBD1. V was clipped by 1 base and J by 3 bases; unmatched bases: 5. This CDR3 region has 16 residues. The germline gives CDR1 SGHNT, CDR2 YYREEE (reference sequence). The CDR3 spells CASSLTRQGGYNEQFF. CDR3 coding DNA: TGTGCCAGCAGCTTGACTCGACAGGGGGGCTACAATGAGCAGTTCTTC.

This chain uses TRBV29-1 with TRBJ2-1; maybe TRBD2 (5 bases). V lost 5 bases, J lost 7 bases, and 12 bases lay in between. This CDR3 has 12 amino acids. CDR1 and CDR2 from the germline V gene are SQVTM and ANQGSEA. DNA for the CDR3: TGCAGCGTTCAGCCTCCGGGGAATGAGCAGTTCTTC. Encoded protein: CSVQPPGNEQFF.

The V call is TRBV7-2, the J call TRBJ2-1; D unresolved. Germline CDR1 reads SGHTA; CDR2 reads FQGNSA. The CDR3 sequence is 12 residues long. The V end lost 5 bases, the J end lost 7 bases, and 9 bases lay between the germline ends. For the CDR3, the DNA is TGTGCCAGCAGCCTTTTCGGGAATGAGCAGTTCTTC. Amino acid sequence: CASSLFGNEQFF.

V usage is TRBV18 and J usage is TRBJ2-7, with 10 nucleotides matching TRBD2. This CDR3 spans 15 amino acids. The junction had 6 bases not matched to a gene; V was cut back by 5 bases and J by 2 bases. Germline CDR1 is KGHSH and CDR2 is LQKENI. The CDR3 DNA is TGTGCCAGCTCATCTAGCGGGAGCAACCCCTACGAGCAGTACTTC. Translated, it gives CASSSSGSNPYEQYF. Complete variable domain (other parts from reference TRBV18 and TRBJ2-7): NAGVMQNPRHLVRRRGQEARLRCSPMKGHSHVYWYRQLPEEGLKFMVYLQKENIIDESGMPKERFSAEFPKEGPSILRIQQVVRGDSAAYFCASSSSGSNPYEQYFGPGTRLTVT.

This clone has just a few counts. The chain joins TRBV9 to TRBJ2-5; 8 positions match TRBD1. Germline CDR1 SGDLS, CDR2 YYNGEE. This CDR3 region has 16 residues. Trimming at V came to 4 bases and at J to 5 bases, leaving 13 bases not matched to a gene. The DNA for the CDR3 is TGTGCCAGCAGCCCTTTATCCGGGACAGGATTTGAGACCCAGTACTTC. Its protein product is CASSPLSGTGFETQYF.

This clone was seen a handful of times. The rearrangement joins TRBV25-1 to TRBJ1-1; no clear D. Trimming cost V 1 base and J 6 bases, with 6 bases left between them. CDR1 and CDR2 (germline): MGHDK, SYGVNS. CDR3 length equals 12 residues. The CDR3 here is CASSEFGPEAFF. The CDR3 bases are TGTGCCAGCAGTGAATTTGGGCCTGAAGCTTTCTTT.